The rows below give T cell receptor beta chains drawn from one sample of a study of blood T cell repertoires in COVID-19. The repertoire was sequenced with immunoSEQ multiplex PCR; TCRdb's copy has only in-frame clones and lacks some. The table records around 100,000 clones, roughly 86% of them present only once. The sample taken for sequencing was peripheral blood. These receptors originate from a middle-aged man with acute or convalescent COVID-19. Each CDR3 is given without its conserved first and last residue.

v_call	cdr3_length	cdr3_aa
TRBV19	11	ASSISENYGYT
TRBV7-9	13	ASSLTVGGLYGYT
TRBV5-6	15	ASSLKGQGMWMDGYT
TRBV30	10	AWSWTGREQY
TRBV5-5	13	ASSLRDRGSTEAF
TRBV7-9	14	ASSLALQGRATEAF
TRBV2	15	ASNRQAIIATNEKLF
TRBV3-1/TRBV3-2	11	ASSQDWDREQY
TRBV3-1/TRBV3-2	9	RRVGNEKLF
TRBV5-6	10	ASSLTGRGYT
TRBV7-2	12	ASSLTGIRETQY
TRBV12-3/TRBV12-4	10	ASSLGGTGLF
TRBV19	13	ASSQVLTGSYGYT
TRBV29-1	12	SVVVGQTGEKLF
TRBV5-1	11	ASRRGPTDTQY
TRBV19	12	ASNRDRLYNEQF
TRBV7-2	15	ASSSSLLAGQVGELF
TRBV3-1/TRBV3-2	11	ASSMRQGKEAF
TRBV18	12	ASSPETGSDGYT
TRBV19	11	ASSIDPSVELF
TRBV18	13	ASSPLRGPQETQY
TRBV7-2	15	ASERTSGGTNTGELF
TRBV5-1	12	ASSLNSGSFEQY
TRBV5-8	13	ASSTGEATNEKLF
TRBV12-3/TRBV12-4	10	ASSLRNYGYT
TRBV7-6	12	ASSLHTGFYEQY
TRBV6-1	11	ASSDRDRGGYT
TRBV4-2	13	ASSQETPAASPLH
TRBV5-1	14	ASSFQGARSTETQY